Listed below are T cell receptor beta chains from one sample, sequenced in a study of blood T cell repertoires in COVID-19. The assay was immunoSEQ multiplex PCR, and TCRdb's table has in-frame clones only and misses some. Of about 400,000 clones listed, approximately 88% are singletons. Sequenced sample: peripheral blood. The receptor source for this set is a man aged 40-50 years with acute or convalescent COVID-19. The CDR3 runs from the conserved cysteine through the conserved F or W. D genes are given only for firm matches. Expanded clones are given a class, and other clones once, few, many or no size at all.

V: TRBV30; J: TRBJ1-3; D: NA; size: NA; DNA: TGTGCCTTCTACAGGTTCTCTGGAAACACCATATATTTT; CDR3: CAFYRFSGNTIYF
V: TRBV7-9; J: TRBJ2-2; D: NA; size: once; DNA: TGTGCCAGCAGCTCGAGGACTGCGAACACCGGGGAGCTGTTTTTT; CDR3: CASSSRTANTGELFF
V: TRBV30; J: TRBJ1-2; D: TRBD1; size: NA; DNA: TGTGCCTGGAGGCCGGGACAGGGCCACTATGGCTACACCTTC; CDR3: CAWRPGQGHYGYTF
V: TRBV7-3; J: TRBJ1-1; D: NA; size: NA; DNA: TGTGCCAGCAGCTTAGACCGGGGGACGGGAGCTTTCTTT; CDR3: CASSLDRGTGAFF
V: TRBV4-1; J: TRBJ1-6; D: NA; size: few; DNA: TGCGCCAGCAGCCAAGAGGACCGGGACACTCGCTCACCCCTCCACTTT; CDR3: CASSQEDRDTRSPLHF
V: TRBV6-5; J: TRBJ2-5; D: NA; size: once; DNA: TGTGCCAGCAGTTACTTCTGGACCCAGTACTTC; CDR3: CASSYFWTQYF
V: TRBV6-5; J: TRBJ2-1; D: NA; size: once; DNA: TGTGCCAGCAGTTACTCGCCGGGAGCCCTCTACAATGAGCAGTTCTTC; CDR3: CASSYSPGALYNEQFF
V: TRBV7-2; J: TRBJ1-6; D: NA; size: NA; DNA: TGTGCCAGCAGCTTAGTGGAGGGAAAGGGTTCACCCCTCCACTTT; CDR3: CASSLVEGKGSPLHF
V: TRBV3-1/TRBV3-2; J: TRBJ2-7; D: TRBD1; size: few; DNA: TGTGCCAGCAGCCGGGACAGGGTCAACGAGCAGTACTTC; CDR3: CASSRDRVNEQYF
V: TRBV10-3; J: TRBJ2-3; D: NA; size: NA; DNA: TGTGCCATCAGTGAGACCCCAGATGCGCAGTATTTT; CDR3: CAISETPDAQYF
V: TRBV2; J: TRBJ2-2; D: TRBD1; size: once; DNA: TGTGCCAGCAGTGTTGGACAGGGGGCGAGCGGGGAGCTGTTTTTT; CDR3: CASSVGQGASGELFF
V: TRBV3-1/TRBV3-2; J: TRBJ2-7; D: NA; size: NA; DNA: TGTGCCAGCAGCCAAGACGTACAGGTGGCTCTCCGCGAGCAGTACTTC; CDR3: CASSQDVQVALREQYF
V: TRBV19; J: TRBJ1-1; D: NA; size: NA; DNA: TGTGCCAGTAGTATAGGCGGGACCAACACTGAAGCTTTCTTT; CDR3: CASSIGGTNTEAFF
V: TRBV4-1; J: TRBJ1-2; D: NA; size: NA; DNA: TGCGCCAGCAGCCAAGATTCCGGGGGGCAAGAAGGCTACACCTTC; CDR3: CASSQDSGGQEGYTF
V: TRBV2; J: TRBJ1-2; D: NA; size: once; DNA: TGTGCCAGCAGTGAAGTCGGCAGGACTAACTATGGCTACACCTTC; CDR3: CASSEVGRTNYGYTF
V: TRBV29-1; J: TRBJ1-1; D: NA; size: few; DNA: TGCAGCGTTGGGATTGGGGGCTTTGAAGCTTTCTTT; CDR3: CSVGIGGFEAFF
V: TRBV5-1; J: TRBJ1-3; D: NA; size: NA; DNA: TGCGCCAGCAGCTTGACCCCTGGCAGATTAGATCCTAGCTCTGGAAACACCATATATTTT; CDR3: CASSLTPGRLDPSSGNTIYF
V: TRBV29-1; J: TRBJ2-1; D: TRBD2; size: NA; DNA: TGCAGCGTTGAAGGGGGACTAGCATACAATGAGCAGTTCTTC; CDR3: CSVEGGLAYNEQFF
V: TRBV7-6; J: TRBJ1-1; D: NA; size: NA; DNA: TGTGCCAGCAGCTTAGGCCCGCTAAACTGGAACACTGAAGCTTTCTTT; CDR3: CASSLGPLNWNTEAFF
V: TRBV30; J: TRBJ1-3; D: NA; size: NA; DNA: TGTGCCTGGAGTGGGGCCGGAAACACCATATATTTT; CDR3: CAWSGAGNTIYF
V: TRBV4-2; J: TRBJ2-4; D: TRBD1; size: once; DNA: TGTGCCAGCAGCCCGACAGGGTCTTCGGACATTCAGTACTTC; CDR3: CASSPTGSSDIQYF
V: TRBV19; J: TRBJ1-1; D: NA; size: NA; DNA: TGTGCCAGTAGTATGGGGGGCACTGAAGCTTTCTTT; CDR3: CASSMGGTEAFF
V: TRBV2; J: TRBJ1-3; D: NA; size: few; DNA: TGTGCCAGCAGTGACAGACTTACTTTCTCTGGAAACACCATATATTTT; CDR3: CASSDRLTFSGNTIYF
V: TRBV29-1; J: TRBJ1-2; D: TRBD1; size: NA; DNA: TGCAGCGTTGAAGGACAGGGGGGCTACACCTTC; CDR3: CSVEGQGGYTF
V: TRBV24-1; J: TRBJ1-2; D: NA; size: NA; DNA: TGTGCCACCAGTGATTCCGGGAGGGAGGATGGCTACACCTTC; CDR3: CATSDSGREDGYTF